This TCR beta chain was recorded in a study of cytomegalovirus exposure and HLA in healthy donors (dated by TCRdb to about 2017). Study-wide context: According to an earlier analysis of around 600 of the donors, 200 million or so T cells yielded 90 million to 130 million unique TCR beta sequences and about 300 Gb of sequence data. The study profiled the T cell repertoires of more than 500 subjects by immunosequencing and related them to cytomegalovirus serostatus. Alongside the repertoire data, information on donor age, sex, ethnicity and CMV serostatus was compiled. Besides the first cohort of around 670 subjects, a separate validation cohort made up of some 110 different subjects was used. Class I and class II HLA loci were covered by the typing at four-digit resolution. Four to six DR-DQ haplotypes were handled as single units for association and clustering, since linkage in the cohort was strong. An earlier analysis of nearly 600 of the donors applied high-throughput TCR beta sequencing to assess whether each TCR beta V gene segment acted as functional or pseudogenic. A later analysis re-analyzed previously published TCR beta repertoires from 666 donors and added high-resolution HLA genotyping to study TCR occurrence patterns. A later genetic analysis took genome-wide SNP genotypes for about 65% of the roughly 670 donors and used that subset as a discovery cohort. In the later analysis, no new phenotypic data were used to find candidate immune exposures; instead, reliance was placed on TCR beta sequences and their occurrence across donors. The number of donors typed differed by locus, with about 629-630 for A, B, C, DRB1 and DQB1, more than 500 for DQA1, about 610 for DPA1, and under 490 for DPB1. On average, roughly 200,000 unique TCR beta nucleotide sequences were sequenced per donor among several hundred genotyped donors of the cohort, with 15% to 20% of those sequences being non-productive. The aim of the study was to test whether cataloging public T cell receptors could identify signatures of past pathogen exposure. Every discovery cohort repertoire had been produced on one sequencing platform. To predict cytomegalovirus infection status, the study combined high-throughput TCR immunosequencing, statistical association of individual TCRs with disease status, and machine learning. Approximately 300 gigabases of sequencing data and 70 million to 95 million unique TCR sequences made up an early release that covered fewer than 650 HLA-typed donors. The genetic ancestry cluster associated with self-reported Caucasian donors included 65% to 90% of the 398 genotyped donors.

This clone was detected only once. Its antigen remains unidentified. Base qualities are missing; no much larger clone stands one base away. Study-wide conclusions, independent of this receptor: A group of highly shared sequence variants was considered likely to be a technical artifact of the sequencing pipeline. In both the original and validation cohorts, the classifier was reported to diagnose cytomegalovirus status with high specificity and sensitivity. According to a later analysis, most CMV-associated TCR beta chains appeared to be HLA-restricted, and the HLA associations seemed to be driven largely by CMV exposure. A later genetic analysis associated a missense DCLRE1C variant with V-gene and J-gene trimming of TCR beta chains, and an independent cohort replicated the association. Because the 87-base-pair reads could not distinguish some IMGT-functional V segments, including TRBV6-2 and TRBV6-3, those segments were excluded. In a later analysis, HLA-associated TCR beta chains were found to be more clonally expanded and to have lower generation probabilities than equally common non-associated chains. In an earlier analysis of approximately 590 of the donors, most TCR beta V segments appeared in productive rearrangements about 90% or about 30% of the time, broadly matching IMGT annotations. A later analysis found that TCR association rates varied across HLA loci, with DRB1 alleles showing the most associated TCRs and HLA-C alleles the fewest. A few of the identified cytomegalovirus-associated TCR beta chains were confirmed in vitro to be specific for cytomegalovirus antigens. Across donors, most TCR sequences were observed very rarely, whereas some public TCRs were present in many individuals. In a later analysis, several top co-occurrence clusters were reported to appear linked to parvovirus B19, influenza, CMV and Epstein-Barr virus. Compared with the roughly 600-donor mean, donors in an Asian-associated ancestry cluster had fewer N-insertions in productive TCRs, according to a later genetic analysis. Strong co-occurrence of HLA alleles, especially DR and DQ, made assigning TCR associations to individual alleles difficult. CMV serostatus was the only immune exposure information available for the cohort. The earlier analysis of almost 600 of the donors excluded roughly 17 rarely observed V segments, including chromosome 9 orphons, because counts were too low. Because HLA typing was missing for some donors at each locus, association tests included only the typed subset. In the study, about 150 TCR beta chains were listed as associated with cytomegalovirus. Roughly uniform sequencing depth across donors was assumed in presence/absence analyses, although this assumption may not hold. A further reported finding was that TCR beta sequences accurately predicted the HLA-A and HLA-B alleles for most subjects in the first cohort. Linkage disequilibrium might explain the correlated functional status among segregating V segments, but an unknown experimental factor could not be excluded. Only TCR beta chains were sequenced in this cohort, and the absence of alpha or paired-chain data limited detectable features. According to the authors, the approach could potentially be generalized to other disease states and immunological phenotypes. Specific HLA alleles were associated with over 15,000 TCR beta sequences at a false discovery rate of 0.05 in a later analysis.

CDR1 MNHNY and CDR2 SVGAGI are derived from the germline V gene (reference sequence). Including the terminal cysteine and phenylalanine, the CDR3 comprises 16 residues. Of all the DNA, just the CDR3 is kept, 48 bases in frame from base 1. V sheds 3 bases and J sheds 5 bases, leaving 19 bases between their ends. Receptor amplification or capture employed the immunoSEQ multiplex PCR assay. For the multiplex PCR, a mixture combining 60 forward primers for TCR Vbeta segments and 13 reverse primers for TCR Jbeta segments was used. Amplification of the CDR3 region of rearranged TCR beta genes was performed with a multiplex PCR assay on genomic DNA. On the Illumina HiSeq System, the amplified TCR beta libraries were sequenced as 87-base-pair reads. From the authors' description of their analysis: In a later analysis, 70 million to 95 million unique TCR beta chains were counted across the roughly 610 repertoires, and roughly 10 million of these chains were shared by at least two donors. Raw reads were error-corrected and collapsed into unique sequences with a nearest-neighbor algorithm that merged closely related sequences to remove PCR and sequencing errors. Alignment of CDR3 sequences to IMGT reference sequences was used to assign V, D and J gene segments. For a sequence to be retained, at least a six-nucleotide match to both a V gene segment and a J gene segment was required. A rearrangement was called productive if the CDR3 had no stop codons and remained in frame with V and J, and every other rearrangement was called non-productive. Following IMGT convention, CDR3 was defined as the stretch from the second conserved V-encoded cysteine to the conserved J-encoded phenylalanine. The earlier analysis of roughly 590 of the donors excluded any sequence lacking an unambiguous match to a single V gene segment. In an earlier analysis of some 590 of the donors, V segments were called functional above 56.7% productive rearrangements and were called segregating when the between-donor standard deviation exceeded 5%. A statistical classification framework was developed to diagnose cytomegalovirus status using the catalog of TCR beta chain sequences. A later analysis assigned V and J genes by comparing TCR nucleotide sequences with IMGT/GENE-DB human TR gene sequences. A later analysis assigned CDR3 sequences and most-parsimonious VDJ recombination scenarios with the TCRdist pipeline. A later analysis defined each TCR beta chain by its CDR3 amino acid sequence plus V-gene family, and excluded reads lacking a unique V-gene family. As a way to deal with suspected cross-contamination and a sequencing artifact, a later analysis dropped 640 or so nucleotide sequences that were highly shared and had low generation probability. In a later analysis, a clonal expansion index was calculated for each public chain from normalized within-repertoire ranks of inferred template counts. Generation probabilities in a later analysis came from a VDJ recombination model fitted to out-of-frame rearrangements, and those results were checked against IGoR. Hypergeometric tests were used in a later analysis to score TCR-TCR, TCR-HLA and TCR-CMV co-occurrence, with a repertoire-size bias correction applied to the TCR pairs. To estimate false discovery rates, a later analysis permuted the HLA or CMV assignments 20 times. A later analysis grouped co-occurring TCRs with DBSCAN, adding TCRdist sequence similarity when clustering within HLA-allele-positive subsets. Repertoires with fewer than 30,000 or more than 120,000 public chains were left out of co-occurrence clustering, as were four to six repertoires with anomalous nucleotide sharing. The clones in this table, taken by TCRdb from immuneACCESS, are in-frame only. Not every clone is retained; where verified, under half of the shortfall comes from an unresolved V gene, and the cause of the rest is unknown. V and J calls plus clone size are reproduced from that table; the DNA served to infer D and trimming. For this sample there are about 100,000 clones; around 74% appear just once. About 14% of the sample lies in the top ten.

The cohort was made up of 666 healthy bone marrow donors. At the time of sampling, all cohort members were nominally healthy, though unrecorded immune exposures were likely present. The donor was CMV seropositive and belonged to the group of 250 to 300 seropositive cohort members. A peripheral blood sample was provided by each donor, and peripheral blood mononuclear cells were used for TCR beta sequencing. The Qiagen DNeasy Blood Extraction Kit was used to extract genomic DNA from the blood cell samples. The sample consisted of PBMCs. The chain couples TRBV6-6 to TRBJ1-1, with TRBD1 perhaps the D gene, on 5 matching bases. This receptor was taken from a woman aged 40 to 50 in good health and CMV-seropositive. Here is the DNA: TGTGCCAGCAGTTATACAGGAGCAGGGAAAGGAACTGAAGCTTTCTTT. This translates into CASSYTGAGKGTEAFF.